This TCR beta chain was captured in a study of shared clonotypes between healthy human individuals. As to this clone: What it binds is unknown.

It was across several immunoSEQ plates that each subset's genomic DNA was evenly split. The method was immunoSEQ multiplex PCR; TCRdb's version includes in-frame clones alone and lacks a portion of them. The repertoire has 400,000 to 500,000 clones, roughly four fifths of them found once; the top ten carry roughly 13%. Study-wide results and limits: In this cohort, only blood was sampled, and tissue repertoires likely differ.

The CDR3 spans 17 residues. Trimming at V came to 0 bases and at J to 0 bases, leaving 7 bases not matched to a gene. The V gene's germline CDR1 is MGHDK and CDR2 SYGVNS. The donors, all of them Caucasian adults, lived in Nashville, Tennessee. Unsorted material relied on 90 million to 100 million PBMCs as the source of genomic DNA. The material sequenced was PBMCs. The TCR originated in a middle-aged woman in good health. Some clones in this sample may be carry-over from other donors' samples. V and J are TRBV25-1 and TRBJ1-2, with 7 bases matching TRBD1. For the CDR3, the DNA is TGTGCCAGCAGTGAATACGAGACAGGGTTAACTAACTATGGCTACACCTTC. This sequence encodes CASSEYETGLTNYGYTF.